This is a list of T cell receptor beta chains from one sample in a study of cytomegalovirus exposure and HLA in healthy donors. Clones were read by immunoSEQ multiplex PCR, and TCRdb kept only the in-frame ones, dropping some. Here the sample spans about 220,000 clones, around nine tenths being singletons. Sequenced: PBMCs. The receptors were sampled from a man aged 18-30 years in good health and CMV-seronegative. Both conserved end residues are part of each CDR3. The D gene is left open where the match is weak. Not every row has a clone size; where given, it reads once, few, many or a size class.

>NA|TRBV28|TRBJ2-7|NA
TGTGCCAGCAGTAGAGGGTCCCTCTCCTACGAGCAGTACTTC
CASSRGSLSYEQYF
>NA|TRBV18|TRBJ1-5|NA
TGTGCCCTCTGGGGGGGTCAGCCCCAGCATTTT
CALWGGQPQHF
>NA|TRBV27|TRBJ2-1|NA
TGTGCCAGCAGTTTACAGGGAAGTGAGCAGTTCTTC
CASSLQGSEQFF
>TRBD2|TRBV5-6|TRBJ2-5|NA
TGTGCCAGCAGCGTGACCGGGACTATAGCAGAGACCCAGTACTTC
CASSVTGTIAETQYF
>NA|TRBV2|TRBJ2-5|NA
TGTGCCAGCAGTGAACTTTGGGGGCTAGGAGAGACCCAGTACTTC
CASSELWGLGETQYF
>NA|TRBV7-6|TRBJ1-6|NA
TGTGCCAGCAGCTCCAGACAGGAGAACTCACCCCTCCACTTT
CASSSRQENSPLHF
>NA|TRBV7-6|TRBJ2-7|NA
TGTGCCAGCAGCTTATTCCGAGGCTACGAGCAGTACTTC
CASSLFRGYEQYF
>TRBD1|TRBV5-5|TRBJ2-1|NA
TGTGCCAGCGAAACGGGACAGGGGGCTTCTGAGCAGTTCTTC
CASETGQGASEQFF
>TRBD1|TRBV28|TRBJ2-5|NA
TGTGCCAGCAGTACCCGACAGGGCTTAGGGACCCAGTACTTC
CASSTRQGLGTQYF
>TRBD2|TRBV2|TRBJ2-7|NA
TGTGCCAGCAGTGAGGGGACTAGATACGAGCAGTACTTC
CASSEGTRYEQYF
>TRBD2|TRBV7-2|TRBJ2-1|NA
TGTGCCAGCCGGGAGCGGGGGGTATACAATGAGCAGTTCTTC
CASRERGVYNEQFF
>TRBD1|TRBV5-1|TRBJ1-6|NA
TGCGCCAGCAGCCGCTATTCGGGACAGGGTGTCTCACCCCTCCACTTT
CASSRYSGQGVSPLHF
>NA|TRBV25-1|TRBJ1-1|NA
TGTGCCAGCAGTGACTCCCTGGGGTGGGGCGCTTTCTTT
CASSDSLGWGAFF
>NA|TRBV4-1|TRBJ2-1|NA
TGCGCCAGCAGCCTATCCGGGAGCTCCTACAATGAGCAGTTCTTC
CASSLSGSSYNEQFF
>NA|TRBV9|TRBJ2-1|NA
TGTGCCAGCAGCGGGAGCTTCCACAATGAGCAGTTCTTC
CASSGSFHNEQFF
>NA|TRBV5-4|TRBJ1-6|NA
TGTGCCAGCAGCTTGGGGTCAGGCAATTCACCCCTCCACTTT
CASSLGSGNSPLHF
>TRBD1|TRBV11-2|TRBJ1-2|few
TGTGCCAGCGGATCGGGACAGGGGTCTGGCTACACCTTC
CASGSGQGSGYTF
>NA|TRBV28|TRBJ1-1|NA
TGTGCCAGCAGTCCCGGGACACTGAACACTGAAGCTTTCTTT
CASSPGTLNTEAFF
>TRBD1|TRBV5-1|TRBJ1-1|NA
TGCGCCAGCAGCCCAGGACAGGGTGTAGGGGAAGCTTTCTTT
CASSPGQGVGEAFF
>TRBD1|TRBV19|TRBJ2-3|NA
TGTGCCAGTAGTCCGCAACAGGGGCCGCAGTATTTT
CASSPQQGPQYF
>NA|TRBV27|TRBJ1-1|NA
TGTGCCAGCAGTTTAGTTGGCGGTGAAGCTTTCTTT
CASSLVGGEAFF
>NA|TRBV6-4|TRBJ2-6|NA
TGTGCCAGGGTAAGGGGTCCTGGGGCCAACGTCCTGACTTTC
CARVRGPGANVLTF
>NA|TRBV19|TRBJ2-5|NA
TGTGCCAGTAGTACCGGGGACATTCGAGAAGAGACCCAGTACTTC
CASSTGDIREETQYF
>TRBD2|TRBV6-5|TRBJ2-3|NA
TGTGCCAGCAGTTACTCTCCCAGCGGGGGTTCAGATACGCAGTATTTT
CASSYSPSGGSDTQYF
>NA|TRBV10-3|TRBJ1-1|NA
TGTGCCATCAGTGAGTCCGCTCGCGGGGGAGGGAGTGAAGCTTTCTTT
CAISESARGGGSEAFF
>NA|TRBV5-4|TRBJ1-4|NA
TGTGCCAGCAGCCCCACAACTAATGAAAAACTGTTTTTT
CASSPTTNEKLFF
>NA|TRBV27|TRBJ1-5|NA
TGTGCCAGCAGTTTAGTTCCAGGATGGCAGCCCCAGCATTTT
CASSLVPGWQPQHF
>NA|TRBV7-9|TRBJ2-3|NA
TGTGCCAGCAGCTTACTCAGGGGAGGGGCAGATACGCAGTATTTT
CASSLLRGGADTQYF
>TRBD1|TRBV14|TRBJ1-2|NA
TGTGCCAGCAGTCCAAGGACAGGGTTAGGCTACACCTTC
CASSPRTGLGYTF
>NA|TRBV4-3|TRBJ2-7|once
TGCGCCAGCAGCCAAGAGCTAATACAGGCCGTCTACGAGCAGTACTTC
CASSQELIQAVYEQYF
>TRBD1|TRBV5-1|TRBJ1-1|NA
TGCGCCAGCAGCTTGGGGGACAGCGGGGAAGCTTTCTTT
CASSLGDSGEAFF
>TRBD1|TRBV6-5|TRBJ1-5|NA
TGTGCCAGCAGGACAGGGTATCAGCCCCAGCATTTT
CASRTGYQPQHF
>TRBD1|TRBV18|TRBJ2-2|few
TGTGCCAGCTCACCACGGACAGGGAGGACCGGGGAGCTGTTTTTT
CASSPRTGRTGELFF
>TRBD1|TRBV6-1|TRBJ2-7|NA
TGTGCCAGCAGTGAAGCGCTCGGACAGGGGGTAGACGAGCAGTACTTC
CASSEALGQGVDEQYF
>TRBD1|TRBV27|TRBJ2-7|NA
TGTGCCAGCAGTCAGGGGACAGGGGTCTACGAGCAGTACTTC
CASSQGTGVYEQYF
>NA|TRBV25-1|TRBJ1-6|once
TGTGCCAGCAGTGAATCTCCGTATAATTCACCCCTCCACTTT
CASSESPYNSPLHF
>NA|TRBV7-8|TRBJ2-1|NA
TGTGCCAGCAGCTTCTTCGCGGGAAATGAGCAGTTCTTC
CASSFFAGNEQFF
>NA|TRBV7-9|TRBJ2-3|NA
TGTGCCAGCAGCGGTCCAGGCGCAGATACGCAGTATTTT
CASSGPGADTQYF
>NA|TRBV7-2|TRBJ1-2|NA
TGTGCCAGCACGCAACAGGGAGCTAACTATGGCTACACCTTC
CASTQQGANYGYTF
>NA|TRBV5-1|TRBJ1-2|NA
TGCGCCAGCAGCTCCGGGACTCCATTGGGCTATGGCTACACCTTC
CASSSGTPLGYGYTF
>NA|TRBV5-4|TRBJ1-6|few
TGTGCCAGCAGCTCCGACCTAGACAGGACCAATTCACCCCTCCACTTT
CASSSDLDRTNSPLHF
>NA|TRBV6-1|TRBJ2-1|NA
TGTGCCAGCAGTGAGGAGGTAGGGTTCTTC
CASSEEVGFF
>NA|TRBV5-4|TRBJ1-1|NA
TGTGCCAGCAGCTTTACGGGGGGCACTGAAGCTTTCTTT
CASSFTGGTEAFF